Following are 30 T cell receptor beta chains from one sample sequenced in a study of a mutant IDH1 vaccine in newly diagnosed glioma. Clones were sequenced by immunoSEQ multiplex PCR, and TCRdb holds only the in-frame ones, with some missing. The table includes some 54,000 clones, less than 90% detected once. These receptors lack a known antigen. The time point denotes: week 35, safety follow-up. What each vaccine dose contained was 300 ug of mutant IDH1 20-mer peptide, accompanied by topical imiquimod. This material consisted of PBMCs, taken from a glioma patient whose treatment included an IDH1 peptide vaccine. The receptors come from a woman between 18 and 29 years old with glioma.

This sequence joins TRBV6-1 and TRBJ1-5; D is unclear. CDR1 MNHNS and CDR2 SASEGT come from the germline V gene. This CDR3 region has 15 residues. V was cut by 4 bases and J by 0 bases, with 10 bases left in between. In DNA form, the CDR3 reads TGTGCCAGCAGTGGTTACTTGAATAGCAATCAGCCCCAGCATTTT. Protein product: CASSGYLNSNQPQHF.

CDR3 amino acids: CASGYGQGGYEQYF. Written as DNA, the CDR3 is TGTGCCAGCGGGTACGGGCAGGGGGGTTACGAGCAGTACTTC. The chain has TRBV2 and TRBJ2-7, with a weak D call TRBD1 (7 bases). V was clipped by 8 bases and J by 4 bases, with 18 bases between them. Germline V gene data show CDR1 as SNHLY and CDR2 as FYNNEI. This CDR3 region has 14 residues.

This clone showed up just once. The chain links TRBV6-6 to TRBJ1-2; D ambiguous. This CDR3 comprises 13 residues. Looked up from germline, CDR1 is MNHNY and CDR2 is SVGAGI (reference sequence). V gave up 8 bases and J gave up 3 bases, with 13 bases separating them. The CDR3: CASLITPDYGYTF. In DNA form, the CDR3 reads TGTGCCAGCCTCATTACCCCTGACTATGGCTACACCTTC.

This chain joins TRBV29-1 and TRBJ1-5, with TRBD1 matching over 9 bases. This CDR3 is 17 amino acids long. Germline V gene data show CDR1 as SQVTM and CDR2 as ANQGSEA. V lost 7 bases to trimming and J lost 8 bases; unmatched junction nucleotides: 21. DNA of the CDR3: TGCAGCGCCGTCGTGACAGGACAGGGGCTGTTTGGGGAGCCCCAGCATTTT. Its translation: CSAVVTGQGLFGEPQHF.

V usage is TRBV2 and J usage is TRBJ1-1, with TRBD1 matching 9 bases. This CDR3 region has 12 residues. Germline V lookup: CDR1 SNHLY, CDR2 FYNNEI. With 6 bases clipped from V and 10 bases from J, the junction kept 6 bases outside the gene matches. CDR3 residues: CASSRDRVGAFF. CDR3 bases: TGTGCCAGCAGCAGGGACAGGGTCGGAGCTTTCTTT.

The CDR3 bases are TGTGCCAGCAGCCGAGTGGGGAAAGAAGCTTTCTTT. Its translation is CASSRVGKEAFF. The J gene is TRBJ1-1, the V gene TRBV7-9; D not resolved. The CDR3 contains 12 residues. Between the trimmed V and J ends, which lost 5 bases and 8 bases, there was a span of 12 bases. Germline-derived CDR1 and CDR2 are SEHNR and FQNEAQ (reference sequence).

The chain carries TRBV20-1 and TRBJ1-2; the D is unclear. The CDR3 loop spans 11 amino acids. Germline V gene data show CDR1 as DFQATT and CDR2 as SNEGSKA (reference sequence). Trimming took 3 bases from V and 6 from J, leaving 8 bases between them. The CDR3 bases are TGCAGTGCTAGGGCGGGGAATGGCTACACCTTC. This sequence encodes CSARAGNGYTF.

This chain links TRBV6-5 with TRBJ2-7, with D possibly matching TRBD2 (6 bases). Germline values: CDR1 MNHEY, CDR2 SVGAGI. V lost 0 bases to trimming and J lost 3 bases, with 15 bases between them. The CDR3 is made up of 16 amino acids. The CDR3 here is CASSYSNAGSSYEQYF. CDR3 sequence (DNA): TGTGCCAGCAGTTACTCGAATGCGGGAAGTAGCTACGAGCAGTACTTC.

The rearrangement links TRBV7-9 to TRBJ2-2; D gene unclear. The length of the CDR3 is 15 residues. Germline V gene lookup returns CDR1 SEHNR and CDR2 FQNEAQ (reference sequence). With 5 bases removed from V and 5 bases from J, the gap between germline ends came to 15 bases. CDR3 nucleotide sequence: TGTGCCAGCAGCCTGAGCGCCCTACTGACCGGGGAGCTGTTTTTT. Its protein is CASSLSALLTGELFF.

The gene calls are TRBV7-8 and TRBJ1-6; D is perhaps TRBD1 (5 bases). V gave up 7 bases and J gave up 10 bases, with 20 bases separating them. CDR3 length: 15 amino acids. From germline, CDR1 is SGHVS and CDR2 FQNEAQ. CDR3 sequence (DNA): TGTGCCAGCATCCGAGGGGAAATGGTGGGGTCACCCCTCCACTTT. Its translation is CASIRGEMVGSPLHF.

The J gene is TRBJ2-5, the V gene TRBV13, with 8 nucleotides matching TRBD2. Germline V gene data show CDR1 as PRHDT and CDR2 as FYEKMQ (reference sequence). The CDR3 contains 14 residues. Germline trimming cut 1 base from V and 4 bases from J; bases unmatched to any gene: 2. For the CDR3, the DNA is TGTGCCAGCAGCTTAGTCGGGAGGGGAGAGACCCAGTACTTC. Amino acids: CASSLVGRGETQYF.

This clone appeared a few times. CDR3 DNA sequence: TGTGCCAGCTCACCACTTTCCCAATATGGCAGGGCGGGCTACGAGCAGTACTTC. It yields the protein CASSPLSQYGRAGYEQYF. The V call is TRBV18, the J call TRBJ2-7; D is perhaps TRBD1 or TRBD2 (5 bases each). The CDR3 has 18 residues. The V gene's germline CDR1 is KGHSH and CDR2 LQKENI. Trimming took 1 base from V and 3 from J, leaving 22 bases between them. The entire variable domain, with the rest obtained from reference TRBV18 and TRBJ2-7, is as follows: NAGVMQNPRHLVRRRGQEARLRCSPMKGHSHVYWYRQLPEEGLKFMVYLQKENIIDESGMPKERFSAEFPKEGPSILRIQQVVRGDSAAYFCASSPLSQYGRAGYEQYFGPGTRLTVT.

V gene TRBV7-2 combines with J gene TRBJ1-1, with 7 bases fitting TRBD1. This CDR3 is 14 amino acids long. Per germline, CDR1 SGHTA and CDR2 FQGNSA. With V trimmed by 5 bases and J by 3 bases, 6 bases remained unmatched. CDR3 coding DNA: TGTGCCAGCAGCACACGACAGGGAGACACTGAAGCTTTCTTT. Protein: CASSTRQGDTEAFF. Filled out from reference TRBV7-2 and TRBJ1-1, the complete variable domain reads GAGVSQSPSNKVTEKGKDVELRCDPISGHTALYWYRQSLGQGLEFLIYFQGNSAPDKSGLPSDRFSAERTGGSVSTLTIQRTQQEDSAVYLCASSTRQGDTEAFFGQGTRLTVV.

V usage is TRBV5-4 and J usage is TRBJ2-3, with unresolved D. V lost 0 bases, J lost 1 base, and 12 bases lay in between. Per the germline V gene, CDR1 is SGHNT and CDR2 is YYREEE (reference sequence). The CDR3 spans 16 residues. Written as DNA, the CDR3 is TGTGCCAGCAGCTTGGATAGGGCCCCCGGCACAGATACGCAGTATTTT. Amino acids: CASSLDRAPGTDTQYF.

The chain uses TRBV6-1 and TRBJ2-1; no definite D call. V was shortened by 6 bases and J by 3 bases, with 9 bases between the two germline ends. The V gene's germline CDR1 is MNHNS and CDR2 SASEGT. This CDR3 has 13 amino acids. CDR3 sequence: CASRVGNYNEQFF. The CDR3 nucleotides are TGTGCCAGCAGGGTGGGTAACTACAATGAGCAGTTCTTC.

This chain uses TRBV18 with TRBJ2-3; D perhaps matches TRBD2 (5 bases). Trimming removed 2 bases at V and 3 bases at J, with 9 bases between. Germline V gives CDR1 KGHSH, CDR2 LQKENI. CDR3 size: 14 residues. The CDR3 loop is CASSPGSLTDTQYF. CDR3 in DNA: TGTGCCAGCTCACCAGGGAGTTTGACAGATACGCAGTATTTT.

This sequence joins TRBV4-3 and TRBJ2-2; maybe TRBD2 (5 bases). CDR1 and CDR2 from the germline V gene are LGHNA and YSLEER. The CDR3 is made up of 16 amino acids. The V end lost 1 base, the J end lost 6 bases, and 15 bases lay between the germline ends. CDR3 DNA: TGCGCCAGCAGCCAAGCTATTGACCCGGGGTCCGGGGAGCTGTTTTTT. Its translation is CASSQAIDPGSGELFF.

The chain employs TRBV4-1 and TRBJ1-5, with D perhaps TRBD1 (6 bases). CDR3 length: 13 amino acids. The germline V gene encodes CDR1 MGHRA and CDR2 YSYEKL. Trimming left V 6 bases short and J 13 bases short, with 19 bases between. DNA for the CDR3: TGCGCCAGCAGGGGACAAATGTCACCGTTTCAGCATTTT. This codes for CASRGQMSPFQHF.

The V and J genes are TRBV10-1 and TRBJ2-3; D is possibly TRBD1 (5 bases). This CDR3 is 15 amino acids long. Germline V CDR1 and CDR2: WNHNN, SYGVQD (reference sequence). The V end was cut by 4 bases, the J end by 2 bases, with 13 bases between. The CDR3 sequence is CASSGSGSTTDTQYF. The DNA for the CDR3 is TGCGCCAGCAGTGGCTCAGGGTCCACCACAGATACGCAGTATTTT.

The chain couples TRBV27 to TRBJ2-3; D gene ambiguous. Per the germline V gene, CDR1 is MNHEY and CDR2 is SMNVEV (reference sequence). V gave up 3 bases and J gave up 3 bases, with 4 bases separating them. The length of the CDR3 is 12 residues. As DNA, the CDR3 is TGTGCCAGCAGTTTGGGGACAGATACGCAGTATTTT. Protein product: CASSLGTDTQYF.

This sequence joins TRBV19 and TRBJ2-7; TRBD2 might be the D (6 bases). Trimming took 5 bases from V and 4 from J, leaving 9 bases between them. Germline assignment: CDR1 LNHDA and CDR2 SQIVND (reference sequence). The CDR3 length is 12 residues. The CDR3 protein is CASSGGTYEQYF. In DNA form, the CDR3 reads TGTGCCAGTAGTGGCGGGACTTACGAGCAGTACTTC.

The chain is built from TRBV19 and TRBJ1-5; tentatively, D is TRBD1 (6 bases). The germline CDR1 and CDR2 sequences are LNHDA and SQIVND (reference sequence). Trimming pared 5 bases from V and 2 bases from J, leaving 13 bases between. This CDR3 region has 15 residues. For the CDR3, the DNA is TGTGCCAGTAGTTATGGGGGCAAGGGCAATCAGCCCCAGCATTTT. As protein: CASSYGGKGNQPQHF.

The CDR3 region is CASTRRGRGGYNEQFF. CDR3 bases: TGCGCCAGCACCCGTAGGGGGCGGGGGGGTTACAATGAGCAGTTCTTC. The V gene is TRBV5-1, the J gene TRBJ2-1; 9 bases fit TRBD2. CDR3 length: 16 residues. Germline loops: CDR1 SGHRS, CDR2 YFSETQ. V dropped 6 bases and J dropped 4; count of bases not matched to a gene: 11.

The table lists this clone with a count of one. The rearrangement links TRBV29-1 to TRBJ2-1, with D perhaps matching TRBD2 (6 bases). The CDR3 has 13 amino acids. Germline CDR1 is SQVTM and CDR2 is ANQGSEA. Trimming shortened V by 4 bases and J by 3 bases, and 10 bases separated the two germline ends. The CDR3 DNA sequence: TGCAGCGTTGCGGGACTCGGCTACAATGAGCAGTTCTTC. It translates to CSVAGLGYNEQFF.

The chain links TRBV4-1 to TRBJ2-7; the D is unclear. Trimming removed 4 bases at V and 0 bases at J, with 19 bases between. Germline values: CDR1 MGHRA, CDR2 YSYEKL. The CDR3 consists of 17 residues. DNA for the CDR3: TGCGCCAGCAGCCCTTTACATGGGCTTCTCAGCTCCTACGAGCAGTACTTC. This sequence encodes CASSPLHGLLSSYEQYF.

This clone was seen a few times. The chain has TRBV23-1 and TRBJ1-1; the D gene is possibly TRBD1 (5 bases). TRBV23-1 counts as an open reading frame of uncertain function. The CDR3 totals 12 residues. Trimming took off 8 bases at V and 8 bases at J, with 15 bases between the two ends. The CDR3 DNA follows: TGCGCCAGCCCACGGGGGTCACCCGAAGCTTTCTTT. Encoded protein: CASPRGSPEAFF.

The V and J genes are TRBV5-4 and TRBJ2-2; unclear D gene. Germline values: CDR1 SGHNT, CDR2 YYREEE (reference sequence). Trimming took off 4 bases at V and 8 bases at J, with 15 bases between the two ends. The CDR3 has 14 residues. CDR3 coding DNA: TGTGCCAGCAGCGGCCGGGCCCCTGTGGGGGAGCTGTTTTTT. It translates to CASSGRAPVGELFF.

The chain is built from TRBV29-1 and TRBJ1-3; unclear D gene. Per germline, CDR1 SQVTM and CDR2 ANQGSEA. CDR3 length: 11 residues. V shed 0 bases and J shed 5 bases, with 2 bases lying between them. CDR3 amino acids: CSVEDRNTIYF. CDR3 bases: TGCAGCGTTGAAGATAGAAACACCATATATTTT. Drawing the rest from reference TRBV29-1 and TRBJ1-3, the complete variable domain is SAVISQKPSRDICQRGTSLTIQCQVDSQVTMMFWYRQQPGQSLTLIATANQGSEATYESGFVIDKFPISRPNLTFSTLTVSNMSPEDSSIYLCSVEDRNTIYFGEGSWLTVV.

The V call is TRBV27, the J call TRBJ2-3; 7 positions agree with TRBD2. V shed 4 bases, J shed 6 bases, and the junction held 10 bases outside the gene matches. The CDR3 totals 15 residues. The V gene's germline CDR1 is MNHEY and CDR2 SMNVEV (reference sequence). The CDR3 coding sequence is TGTGCCAGCAGTTCCCCCTGGCTAGCGGAGGATACGCAGTATTTT. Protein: CASSSPWLAEDTQYF.

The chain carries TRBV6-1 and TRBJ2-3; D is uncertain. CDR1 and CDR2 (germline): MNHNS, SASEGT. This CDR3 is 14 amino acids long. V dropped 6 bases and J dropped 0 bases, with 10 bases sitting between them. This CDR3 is CASRGIASTDTQYF. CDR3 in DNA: TGTGCCAGCAGGGGTATTGCTAGCACAGATACGCAGTATTTT.